The clone carrying this T cell receptor beta chain was picked up many times. Library construction for TCR beta used iRepertoire HTBI primers and Arm-PCR of CDR3 regions. TCRdb reanalysed the multiplex PCR reads using MiXCR and keeps one entry per CDR3 protein. The sample contains roughly 560,000 distinct CDR3 sequences, 12% of which appear only once. This sample is part of a study of regulatory T cells in long-lasting Graves disease. Time point: newly diagnosed GD, antithyroid drugs for less than 3 months. PBMC-derived RNA was used for the TCR library. The CDR3 spans 14 residues. CDR1 and CDR2 from the germline V gene are LNHDA and SQIVND (reference sequence). After removal of 5 bases from V and 3 bases from J, the junction contained 3 bases not matched to a gene. The same sample was also studied in work on T cells in Graves' hyperthyroidism and ophthalmopathy.

The clonotype comes from a woman aged 30 to 39 with Graves disease. Source: peripheral blood mononuclear cells (PBMCs), taken at new diagnosis, from a patient treated with antithyroid drugs. This chain uses TRBV19 with TRBJ2-7; 11 positions match TRBD2. Here the CDR3 DNA reads TGTGCCAGTAGTCGGACTAGCGGGTACTACGAGCAGTACTTC. Translating it yields CASSRTSGYYEQYF.